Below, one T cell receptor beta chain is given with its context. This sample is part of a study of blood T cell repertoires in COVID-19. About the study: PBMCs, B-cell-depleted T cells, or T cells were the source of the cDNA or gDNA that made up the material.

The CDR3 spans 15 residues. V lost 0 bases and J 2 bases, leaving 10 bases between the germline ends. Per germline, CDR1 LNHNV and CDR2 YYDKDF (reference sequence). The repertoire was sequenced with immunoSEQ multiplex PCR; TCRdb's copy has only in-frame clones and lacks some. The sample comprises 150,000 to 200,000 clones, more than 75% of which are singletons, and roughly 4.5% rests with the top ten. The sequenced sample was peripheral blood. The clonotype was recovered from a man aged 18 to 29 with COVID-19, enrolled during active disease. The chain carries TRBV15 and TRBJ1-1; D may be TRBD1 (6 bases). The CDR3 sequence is CATSRDRGANTEAFF. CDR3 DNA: TGTGCCACCAGCAGAGATCGGGGGGCTAACACTGAAGCTTTCTTT. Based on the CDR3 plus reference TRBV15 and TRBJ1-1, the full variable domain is DAMVIQNPRYQVTQFGKPVTLSCSQTLNHNVMYWYQQKSSQAPKLLFHYYDKDFNNEADTPDNFQSRRPNTSFCFLDIRSPGLGDTAMYLCATSRDRGANTEAFFGQGTRLTVV.